Many counts were recorded for the clone carrying this T cell receptor beta chain. These data are taken from a study of T-cell reconstitution after alpha-beta-depleted transplantation in children. The TCRbeta library was prepared with unique molecular identifiers. TCRdb recomputed calls from the PCR reads with MiXCR, one row per CDR3 protein. The table records about 340,000 distinct CDR3 sequences, 10% to 15% of them present only once. Sample: PBMCs, taken from the stem cell graft. This TCR was sampled from a human donor who donated a stem cell graft to a child with Fanconi anemia.

The CDR3 here is CASSWSNSPLHF. The CDR3 DNA is TGTGCCAGCAGCTGGAGTAATTCACCCCTCCACTTT. V usage is TRBV7-2 and J usage is TRBJ1-6; the D is unclear. CDR1 and CDR2 (germline): SGHTA, FQGNSA. This CDR3 region has 12 residues. Trimming shortened V by 4 bases and J by 6 bases, and 4 bases separated the two germline ends.